This passage covers 26 T cell receptor beta chains from one sample sequenced in a study of cytomegalovirus exposure and HLA in healthy donors. PCR used 60 Vbeta primers and 13 Jbeta primers. The table came from immunoSEQ multiplex PCR; TCRdb's copy has only in-frame clones and leaves some out. The sample comprises 90,000 to 120,000 clones, approximately 70% of which are singletons, and approximately 11% rests with the top ten. The sample taken for sequencing was PBMCs. These receptors originate from a man aged 35-49 years in good health and CMV-seropositive.

This sequence joins TRBV6-5 and TRBJ2-1; the D gene is possibly TRBD1 (5 bases). Germline values: CDR1 MNHEY, CDR2 SVGAGI. The CDR3 spans 13 residues. The germline V and J ends were trimmed by 8 bases and 10 bases, with 18 bases remaining between them. The CDR3 region is CASQQGQGREQFF. CDR3 in DNA: TGTGCCAGCCAGCAGGGTCAGGGTCGGGAGCAGTTCTTC.

This clone was seen once. The rearrangement links TRBV10-1 to TRBJ1-1, with D possibly matching TRBD1 (5 bases). There are 14 residues in the CDR3. V lost 8 bases and J lost 2, with 15 bases in between. The germline CDR1 and CDR2 sequences are WNHNN and SYGVQD (reference sequence). The CDR3 is CASDDSSDNTEAFF. As DNA, the CDR3 is TGCGCCAGCGACGACAGTTCTGATAACACTGAAGCTTTCTTT.

This chain joins TRBV5-1 and TRBJ2-5; TRBD2 matches at 13 bases. V dropped 4 bases and J dropped 5; count of bases not matched to a gene: 8. CDR3 size: 16 residues. Looked up from germline, CDR1 is SGHRS and CDR2 is YFSETQ. CDR3 sequence reads: CASSVTSGRGRETQYF. CDR3 nucleotide sequence: TGCGCCAGCAGCGTAACTAGCGGGAGGGGTCGGGAGACCCAGTACTTC. The full variable domain, its missing parts supplied by reference TRBV5-1 and TRBJ2-5, is KAGVTQTPRYLIKTRGQQVTLSCSPISGHRSVSWYQQTPGQGLQFLFEYFSETQRNKGNFPGRFSGRQFSNSRSEMNVSTLELGDSALYLCASSVTSGRGRETQYFGPGTRLLVL.

This clone was picked up one time. The rearrangement links TRBV29-1 to TRBJ1-1; tentative D call: TRBD1 (6 bases). The germline V gene encodes CDR1 SQVTM and CDR2 ANQGSEA. This CDR3 has 14 amino acids. V was cut by 5 bases and J by 7 bases, with 20 bases left in between. CDR3 in DNA: TGCAGCGTTCCCGCGGGGGGCGGTTCTAATGAAGCTTTCTTT. The encoded protein is CSVPAGGGSNEAFF.

Concerning this clone itself: Compared with germline, one end of the junction differs, possibly owing to a read error. CDR3: CAGSALGSGKFGNEQFF. CDR3 sequence (DNA): TGTGCCGGGAGTGCCCTCGGTAGCGGGAAATTCGGCAATGAGCAGTTCTTC. The chain employs TRBV30 and TRBJ2-1; 8 nucleotides align to TRBD2. CDR3 length: 17 residues. Germline loops: CDR1 GTSNPN, CDR2 SVGIG (reference sequence).

The chain combines TRBV7-9 with TRBJ1-3; D possibly corresponds to TRBD1 (6 bases). V was shortened by 5 bases and J by 0 bases, with 14 bases between the two germline ends. In germline, CDR1 is SEHNR, CDR2 FQNEAQ (reference sequence). The CDR3 is 16 residues long. DNA for the CDR3: TGTGCCAGCAGCCTTACCCTGGACAGCTCTGGAAACACCATATATTTT. It specifies CASSLTLDSSGNTIYF. Using reference TRBV7-9 and TRBJ1-3 for the parts outside the CDR3, the full variable domain is DTGVSQNPRHKITKRGQNVTFRCDPISEHNRLYWYRQTLGQGPEFLTYFQNEAQLEKSRLLSDRFSAERPKGSFSTLEIQRTEQGDSAMYLCASSLTLDSSGNTIYFGEGSWLTVV.

V gene TRBV30 combines with J gene TRBJ1-2, with D possibly being TRBD1 (5 bases). Germline V lookup: CDR1 GTSNPN, CDR2 SVGIG (reference sequence). This CDR3 has 11 residues. The V end lost 5 bases, the J end lost 2 bases, and 6 bases lay between the germline ends. CDR3 loop: CAWGHNYGYTF. The DNA of the CDR3 is TGTGCCTGGGGACACAACTATGGCTACACCTTC.

This chain joins TRBV4-1 and TRBJ2-1; D gene uncertain. V was pared by 1 base and J by 0 bases, with 10 bases between. CDR1 is MGHRA and CDR2 is YSYEKL in the germline V gene. CDR3 size: 16 residues. CDR3 nucleotide sequence: TGCGCCAGCAGCCAAGTCGACATCCTCTCCTACAATGAGCAGTTCTTC. Its translation: CASSQVDILSYNEQFF.

This clone was observed a single time. The rearrangement joins TRBV6-4 to TRBJ2-1; tentatively, D is TRBD1 (6 bases). The CDR3 runs to 13 residues. The V end lost 3 bases, the J end lost 12 bases, and 15 bases lay between the germline ends. Germline V gene lookup returns CDR1 MRHNA and CDR2 SNTAGT. CDR3 loop: CASSDSTQGGQFF. The CDR3, as DNA: TGTGCCAGCAGTGATTCGACACAAGGGGGGCAGTTCTTC.

The V gene is TRBV13, the J gene TRBJ2-7; D is undetermined. Per germline, CDR1 PRHDT and CDR2 FYEKMQ (reference sequence). The CDR3 loop spans 14 amino acids. The V gene lost 4 bases and the J gene lost 3 bases, with 13 bases spanning the gap. The CDR3 is CASSWNERSYEQYV. The CDR3 nucleotides read TGTGCCAGCAGCTGGAACGAGCGTAGCTACGAGCAGTACGTC.

This clone was found a few times. This chain uses TRBV4-2 with TRBJ2-3; 10 nucleotides line up with TRBD1. The trim removed 5 bases at V and 4 bases at J, leaving 6 bases unmatched. The CDR3 extends over 15 amino acids. Germline assignment: CDR1 LGHNA and CDR2 YNFKEQ. In DNA form, the CDR3 reads TGTGCCAGCAGCTCAACGACAGGGGGCGCAGATACGCAGTATTTT. Translating it yields CASSSTTGGADTQYF.

This clone was observed a single time. The chain links TRBV7-8 to TRBJ1-1, with 7 positions matching TRBD1. Germline loops: CDR1 SGHVS, CDR2 FQNEAQ. V shed 4 bases and J 0 bases; nucleotides not matched to a gene: 5. This CDR3 has 15 amino acids. CDR3 amino acids: CASSSHRGMNTEAFF. The CDR3 DNA follows: TGTGCCAGCAGCTCGCACAGGGGCATGAACACTGAAGCTTTCTTT.

The rearrangement links TRBV6-5 to TRBJ1-3, with unresolved D. V dropped 7 bases and J dropped 0 bases, with 10 bases sitting between them. The CDR3 contains 14 residues. Per germline, CDR1 MNHEY and CDR2 SVGAGI. CDR3 bases: TGTGCCAGCATTGCAGCGTACTCTGGAAACACCATATATTTT. This encodes CASIAAYSGNTIYF.

The rearrangement uses TRBV4-2 and TRBJ1-2; TRBD1 might be the D (6 bases). This CDR3 has 12 amino acids. In germline, CDR1 is LGHNA, CDR2 YNFKEQ. V was clipped by 0 bases and J by 8 bases, with 7 bases between them. The CDR3 region is CASSQDGGGYTF. The CDR3, as DNA: TGTGCCAGCAGCCAAGATGGGGGCGGCTACACCTTC.

This clone has only one observation. The chain couples TRBV6-5 to TRBJ2-2; D is unresolved. V shed 1 base and J shed 0 bases, with 9 bases lying between them. Looked up from germline, CDR1 is MNHEY and CDR2 is SVGAGI. CDR3 length: 16 residues. CDR3: CASSYYPATNTGELFF. DNA for the CDR3: TGTGCCAGCAGTTACTACCCAGCGACGAACACCGGGGAGCTGTTTTTT.

This rearrangement joins TRBV5-6 to TRBJ2-3; possible D gene TRBD1, 5 bases. This CDR3 is built from 15 residues. CDR1 is SGHDT, CDR2 YYEEEE, per germline. V was shortened by 4 bases and J by 6 bases, with 18 bases between the two germline ends. The CDR3 nucleotides are TGTGCCAGCAGCATGACAGCGCTCCCGGTCGATACGCAGTATTTT. Amino acids: CASSMTALPVDTQYF.

This chain joins TRBV7-2 and TRBJ1-3; 8 nucleotides match TRBD1. The trim removed 1 base at V and 7 bases at J, leaving 3 bases unmatched. Germline V CDR1 and CDR2: SGHTA, FQGNSA. CDR3 length: 14 amino acids. The CDR3 is CASSLDRGGNTIYF. The CDR3 nucleotides read TGTGCCAGCAGCTTAGACAGGGGGGGGAACACCATATATTTT.

This clone showed up just a few times. V gene TRBV19 combines with J gene TRBJ2-1; a possible D gene is TRBD1 (5 bases). Germline V CDR1 and CDR2: LNHDA, SQIVND (reference sequence). Between the trimmed V and J ends, which lost 9 bases and 2 bases, there was a span of 14 bases. The CDR3 sequence is 14 residues long. Written as DNA, the CDR3 is TGTGCCAGCGAAGGGGCCCCTACCTACAATGAGCAGTTCTTC. This gives the protein CASEGAPTYNEQFF.

This clone occurred once. The genes are TRBV7-2 and TRBJ2-1; D not resolved. The CDR3 extends over 12 amino acids. V lost 4 bases and J lost 10, with 11 bases in between. The germline CDR1 and CDR2 sequences are SGHTA and FQGNSA. The CDR3 nucleotides are TGTGCCAGCAGCTCCTCTAGATACGAGCAGTTCTTC. Its protein product is CASSSSRYEQFF. Supplemented by reference TRBV7-2 and TRBJ2-1, the full variable domain reads GAGVSQSPSNKVTEKGKDVELRCDPISGHTALYWYRQSLGQGLEFLIYFQGNSAPDKSGLPSDRFSAERTGGSVSTLTIQRTQQEDSAVYLCASSSSRYEQFFGPGTRLTVL.

This clone has more than one count but fewer than ten. The V and J genes are TRBV11-2 and TRBJ1-4, with D uncertain. The V gene's germline CDR1 is SGHAT and CDR2 FQNNGV. V was shortened by 8 bases and J by 0 bases, with 4 bases between the two germline ends. CDR3 length: 12 amino acids. The CDR3 coding sequence is TGTGCCAGCTCTGCAACTAATGAAAAACTGTTTTTT. Translated: CASSATNEKLFF. Complete variable domain (other parts from reference TRBV11-2 and TRBJ1-4): EAGVAQSPRYKIIEKRQSVAFWCNPISGHATLYWYQQILGQGPKLLIQFQNNGVVDDSQLPKDRFSAERLKGVDSTLKIQPAKLEDSAVYLCASSATNEKLFFGSGTQLSVL.

The chain links TRBV2 to TRBJ2-1; 13 bases match TRBD2. The junction had 5 bases not matched to a gene; V was cut back by 4 bases and J by 8 bases. Germline-derived CDR1 and CDR2 are SNHLY and FYNNEI. This CDR3 has 15 residues. The CDR3 bases are TGTGCCAGCAGTGGGACTAGCGGGAGTCAAGATGAGCAGTTCTTC. Amino acid sequence: CASSGTSGSQDEQFF. The whole variable domain, filled in from reference TRBV2 and TRBJ2-1, reads EPEVTQTPSHQVTQMGQEVILRCVPISNHLYFYWYRQILGQKVEFLVSFYNNEISEKSEIFDDQFSVERPDGSNFTLKIRSTKLEDSAMYFCASSGTSGSQDEQFFGPGTRLTVL.

The chain couples TRBV7-2 to TRBJ2-7; D is undetermined. The V end lost 2 bases, the J end lost 2 bases, and 13 bases lay between the germline ends. The germline gives CDR1 SGHTA, CDR2 FQGNSA. The CDR3 is 15 amino acids. This CDR3 reads CASSLPERTAYEQYF. The CDR3 bases are TGTGCCAGCAGCTTACCTGAGCGCACCGCCTACGAGCAGTACTTC.

This chain joins TRBV7-8 and TRBJ2-1; TRBD1 might be the D (6 bases). This CDR3 has 13 residues. CDR1 and CDR2 (germline): SGHVS, FQNEAQ. The V end was cut by 1 base, the J end by 8 bases, with 9 bases between. The CDR3 sequence: CASSLDRQDEQFF. The CDR3, as DNA: TGTGCCAGCAGCTTAGACCGACAGGATGAGCAGTTCTTC.

The gene calls are TRBV4-1 and TRBJ2-3; D unresolved. The V and J ends lost 0 bases and 0 bases respectively, with 10 bases between them. This CDR3 region has 16 residues. CDR1 and CDR2 (germline): MGHRA, YSYEKL. CDR3 sequence reads: CASSQDKETSTDTQYF. CDR3 coding DNA: TGCGCCAGCAGCCAAGATAAGGAGACTAGCACAGATACGCAGTATTTT.

This clone was seen only a few times. This specimen includes other DNA sequences encoding the same CDR3. The chain links TRBV4-1 to TRBJ2-2; 14 positions agree with TRBD2. This CDR3 has 16 residues. The ends lost 4 bases at V and 5 bases at J; junction bases unmatched: 3. CDR1 is MGHRA and CDR2 is YSYEKL in the germline V gene. In DNA form, the CDR3 reads TGCGCCAGCAGCCCAGGGACTAGCGGGAGAACCGGGGAGCTGTTTTTT. This encodes CASSPGTSGRTGELFF.

This CDR3 reads CSVELEADPYEQYF. In DNA, the CDR3 is TGCAGCGTCGAACTAGAAGCCGACCCCTACGAGCAGTACTTC. The V gene is TRBV29-1, the J gene TRBJ2-7; D possibly corresponds to TRBD2 (5 bases). V was pared by 6 bases and J by 2 bases, with 17 bases between. The germline V gene has CDR1 SQVTM and CDR2 ANQGSEA. This CDR3 has 14 residues.